These 19 T cell receptor beta chains came from one sample sequenced in a study of blood T cells in healthy people across ages. Alongside a J-beta primer mix, a sample-barcoded 5' primer served in a second PCR lasting about 7 to 11 cycles. Using its own MiXCR run on the 5' RACE reads, TCRdb lists one record per CDR3 protein. This repertoire shows about 1.7 million distinct CDR3 sequences, 28% found once; its top ten account for 7.7%. What was sequenced was blood. The receptor set was obtained from a woman in her 30s in good health.

This clonotype was detected ten times or more. V usage is TRBV5-1 and J usage is TRBJ2-7; D assignment may be TRBD1 or TRBD2 (5 bases each). Germline V gives CDR1 SGHRS, CDR2 YFSETQ. The CDR3 has 14 amino acids. The V and J ends lost 2 bases and 2 bases respectively, with 11 bases between them. This CDR3 is CASSLRDEPYEQYF. CDR3 DNA: TGCGCCAGCAGCTTACGGGACGAGCCCTACGAGCAGTACTTC. Looking up the rest from reference TRBV5-1 and TRBJ2-7 gives the full variable domain: KAGVTQTPRYLIKTRGQQVTLSCSPISGHRSVSWYQQTPGQGLQFLFEYFSETQRNKGNFPGRFSGRQFSNSRSEMNVSTLELGDSALYLCASSLRDEPYEQYFGPGTRLTVT.

This clonotype was counted between two and nine times. The gene calls are TRBV28 and TRBJ2-7; TRBD2 agrees at 7 bases. The germline V gene has CDR1 MDHEN and CDR2 SYDVKM. The CDR3 length is 15 residues. J lost 2 bases, V lost 4 bases, and 8 bases had no gene match. As DNA, the CDR3 is TGTGCCAGCAGTTCCCCGGGAGGCGGCCCCTACGAGCAGTACTTC. Protein product: CASSSPGGGPYEQYF.

The rearrangement joins TRBV15 to TRBJ2-1; TRBD1 or TRBD2 may be the D gene (5 bases each). Deletions cut 0 bases from V and 6 bases from J, with 15 bases between. CDR1 is LNHNV and CDR2 is YYDKDF in the germline V gene (reference sequence). CDR3 length equals 16 residues. The CDR3 DNA is TGTGCCACCAGCAGAGATCTGCAGGGACGGCGCAATGAGCAGTTCTTC. Translation: CATSRDLQGRRNEQFF.

The chain uses TRBV4-2 and TRBJ2-7; 7 bases match TRBD2. This CDR3 region has 15 residues. The V gene's germline CDR1 is LGHNA and CDR2 YNFKEQ. The V gene end was trimmed by 1 base and the J gene end by 3 bases; junction bases not matched to a gene: 6. CDR3 nucleotides: TGTGCCAGCAGCCAAGCGAGCGGGGAGGGCTACGAGCAGTACTTC. It encodes CASSQASGEGYEQYF.

The chain carries TRBV4-2 and TRBJ2-3; D remains ambiguous. The length of the CDR3 is 14 residues. Germline V CDR1 and CDR2: LGHNA, YNFKEQ. Trimming removed 0 bases at V and 1 base at J, with 5 bases between. The CDR3 DNA reads TGTGCCAGCAGCCAAGAATTGGGCACAGATACGCAGTATTTT. Amino acid sequence: CASSQELGTDTQYF.

The table lists this clonotype with a few counts. V is TRBV28 and J is TRBJ1-2; D perhaps matches TRBD1 (5 bases). Trimming pared 8 bases from V and 4 bases from J, leaving 17 bases between. Per the germline V gene, CDR1 is MDHEN and CDR2 is SYDVKM. There are 14 residues in the CDR3. For the CDR3, the DNA is TGTGCCAGCGGGTCACGGGGCCCGTCCTATGGCTACACCTTC. Protein: CASGSRGPSYGYTF.

This clonotype has just one count. This clone may be a read error of a much larger clone one base away. The V gene is TRBV20-1, the J gene TRBJ2-5; the D is unclear. Germline assignment: CDR1 DFQATT and CDR2 SNEGSKA (reference sequence). The CDR3 is made up of 11 amino acids. CDR3 sequence reads: CNAPGLREQYF. The CDR3 coding sequence is TGCAATGCTCCCGGGCTTCGAGAGCAGTACTTC.

This sequence joins TRBV5-1 and TRBJ2-5; TRBD1 agrees at 7 bases. The J call could be wrong; TRBJ2-7 is a better fit for the DNA end. This CDR3 has 14 amino acids. Looked up from germline, CDR1 is SGHRS and CDR2 is YFSETQ. CDR3 nucleotide sequence: TGCGCCAGCAGCTTAGGGACAGCATCTCTCGAGCAGTACTTC. It encodes CASSLGTASLEQYF.

This chain links TRBV4-1 with TRBJ2-3, with TRBD2 matching 9 bases. The CDR3 is made up of 17 amino acids. The germline V gene has CDR1 MGHRA and CDR2 YSYEKL. V was pared by 0 bases and J by 6 bases, with 10 bases of the junction left unmatched. The CDR3 nucleotides are TGCGCCAGCAGCCAAGAAGAGACAGCGGGGGGTAGGGATACGCAGTATTTT. As protein: CASSQEETAGGRDTQYF.

This clonotype was recorded many times. CDR3 DNA: TGCAGCGTTGTCAGGGGCTCAACTAATGAAAAACTGTTTTTT. It specifies CSVVRGSTNEKLFF. The gene calls are TRBV29-1 and TRBJ1-4; D might be TRBD1 (6 bases). CDR1 and CDR2 (germline): SQVTM, ANQGSEA. V lost 4 bases and J 0 bases, leaving 9 bases between the germline ends. The CDR3 is 14 amino acids. Looking up the rest from reference TRBV29-1 and TRBJ1-4 gives the full variable domain: SAVISQKPSRDICQRGTSLTIQCQVDSQVTMMFWYRQQPGQSLTLIATANQGSEATYESGFVIDKFPISRPNLTFSTLTVSNMSPEDSSIYLCSVVRGSTNEKLFFGSGTQLSVL.

The chain links TRBV5-5 to TRBJ2-7, with D perhaps TRBD2 (5 bases). V lost 6 bases and J 0 bases, leaving 10 bases between the germline ends. The V gene's germline CDR1 is SGHKS and CDR2 YYEKEE (reference sequence). The CDR3 spans 13 residues. CDR3: CASNGLDSYEQYF. DNA of the CDR3: TGTGCCAGCAACGGACTGGACTCCTACGAGCAGTACTTC.

About this clonotype: A much larger clone differs by one base, so this may be a read error. The J gene is TRBJ1-5, the V gene TRBV4-3; D ambiguous. The CDR3 covers 14 residues. CDR1 and CDR2 (germline): LGHNA, YSLEER. V gave up 3 bases and J gave up 5 bases, with 11 bases separating them. CDR3 protein: CASSHELRDQPQHF. CDR3 nucleotide sequence: TGCGCCAGCAGCCATGAGTTAAGGGATCAGCCCCAGCATTTT.

The chain recombines TRBV14 with TRBJ1-5; the D gene is possibly TRBD1 (5 bases). CDR3 length: 13 residues. Germline V gene sequence: CDR1 SGHDN, CDR2 FVKESK. V shed 2 bases and J shed 14 bases, with 16 bases lying between them. CDR3 residues: CASSQNRQGPKHF. The CDR3 DNA sequence: TGTGCCAGCAGCCAAAACCGTCAGGGCCCTAAGCATTTT.

The chain is built from TRBV21-1 and TRBJ2-5; the table's D call of TRBD2 was not tested on the DNA. TRBV21-1 is given as a pseudogene. The CDR3 is 16 amino acids. The CDR3 loop is CASSKEGGVDQETQYF. CDR3 DNA sequence: TGTGCCAGCAGCAAAGAGGGAGGGGTGGACCAAGAGACCCAGTACTTC.

The sample holds a few counts of this clonotype. The chain employs TRBV30 and TRBJ2-1; tentatively, D is TRBD2 (5 bases). This CDR3 has 16 residues. V gave up 7 bases and J gave up 0 bases, with 19 bases separating them. Germline V gene lookup returns CDR1 GTSNPN and CDR2 SVGIG (reference sequence). The CDR3 region is CALNRASGSSYNEQFF. The CDR3 nucleotides read TGTGCCTTGAATCGCGCGAGTGGGAGCTCCTACAATGAGCAGTTCTTC.

This clonotype was counted many times. The chain couples TRBV25-1 to TRBJ2-7; possibly TRBD1 or TRBD2 for D (5 bases each). V lost 6 bases to trimming and J lost 2 bases, with 5 bases between them. The CDR3 has 11 amino acids. Germline V gives CDR1 MGHDK, CDR2 SYGVNS. The DNA of the CDR3 is TGTGCCAGCAGGGGGGCCTACGAGCAGTACTTC. Protein sequence: CASRGAYEQYF.

The table lists this clonotype with a few counts. The chain couples TRBV6-5 to TRBJ2-3; the match to TRBD2 covers 14 bases. The CDR3 covers 16 residues. Trimming cost V 6 bases and J 4 bases; bases outside gene matches: 6. The V gene's germline CDR1 is MNHEY and CDR2 SVGAGI. The CDR3 DNA reads TGTGCCAGCAGCCCGACTAGCGGGGGGGCCTCAGATACGCAGTATTTT. Translated, it gives CASSPTSGGASDTQYF.

This clonotype was counted only a few times. J is TRBJ2-7 and V is TRBV7-2, with 11 bases matching TRBD2. Germline CDR1 is SGHTA and CDR2 is FQGNSA. V trimming: 4 bases; J trimming: 5 bases; junction bases outside the gene matches: 13. The CDR3 sequence is 17 residues long. The CDR3 loop reads CASSSPVAGGRGDEQYF. The CDR3 coding sequence is TGTGCCAGCAGCTCCCCGGTAGCGGGAGGGCGAGGCGACGAGCAGTACTTC.

This clonotype was seen a handful of times. The rearrangement uses TRBV21-1 and TRBJ2-7; the table's D call TRBD1 went unverified against the DNA. TRBV21-1 is designated a pseudogene. CDR3 length: 15 residues. CDR3 sequence reads: CASSKRPGRPYEQYF. CDR3 nucleotide sequence: TGTGCCAGCAGCAAACGTCCGGGCAGGCCGTACGAGCAGTACTTC.